The count of the clone carrying this T cell receptor (beta chain) is one. Its antigen is unidentified. PCR was performed using 60 Vbeta and 13 Jbeta primers. Sequencing was performed with immunoSEQ multiplex PCR; in TCRdb, only in-frame clones are kept and a portion is missing. The sample has over 150,000 clones, roughly 77% seen once. These data come from a study of cytomegalovirus exposure and HLA in healthy donors. Broader study findings: In a later analysis, HLA-associated beta chains showed higher expansion and lower generation probabilities than comparable chains.

The V gene lost 2 bases and the J gene lost 5 bases, with 7 bases spanning the gap. CDR1 and CDR2 from the germline V gene are SGHRS and YFSETQ. The CDR3 is 12 residues long. The chain links TRBV5-1 to TRBJ2-5; TRBD1 might be the D (6 bases). This clonotype originated in a woman aged 45-59 years in good health and CMV-seropositive. The specimen was PBMCs. The CDR3 is CASSLTGETQYF. The CDR3 DNA is TGCGCCAGCAGCTTAACAGGGGAGACCCAGTACTTC.